A selection of T cell receptor beta chains follows, all from one sample in a study of T-cell memory formation after mild COVID-19. TCRdb itself ran the 5' RACE reads through MiXCR, one entry per CDR3 protein. The table includes about 140,000 distinct CDR3 sequences, about 14% detected once. The specimen sequenced was PBMCs or a T cell subset sorted from them (not recorded which). The receptor set was obtained from an adult woman who had mild COVID-19 (a few samples of this study predate the infection). Cell type and time point are not known. CDR3s include the opening cysteine and the closing phenylalanine or tryptophan. The order of the fields is clone size, J gene, V gene, D gene, CDR3 protein, CDR3 DNA. The D gene is left open where the match is weak. A clone size is listed for some rows: how often the clone was seen (once, few, many), or a class if it is expanded.

clone_size: many
j_call: TRBJ2-3
v_call: TRBV6-4
d_call: -
cdr3_aa: CASSDSKGGPTDTQYF
cdr3_nt: TGTGCCAGCAGTGACTCGAAGGGGGGGCCAACAGATACGCAGTATTTT

clone_size: few
j_call: TRBJ2-7
v_call: TRBV4-3
d_call: -
cdr3_aa: CASSQFAPSQYEQYF
cdr3_nt: TGCGCCAGCAGCCAGTTCGCTCCTAGCCAGTACGAGCAGTACTTC

clone_size: many
j_call: TRBJ2-1
v_call: TRBV20-1
d_call: TRBD1
cdr3_aa: CSARDSPGQGYGSSYNEQFF
cdr3_nt: TGCAGTGCTAGAGATTCCCCGGGACAGGGGTATGGGAGCTCCTACAATGAGCAGTTCTTC

clone_size: -
j_call: TRBJ2-7
v_call: TRBV29-1
d_call: -
cdr3_aa: CSVAGGLSSYEQYF
cdr3_nt: TGCAGCGTTGCGGGGGGCCTAAGCTCCTACGAGCAGTACTTC

clone_size: -
j_call: TRBJ2-1
v_call: TRBV24-1
d_call: TRBD2
cdr3_aa: CATSDQIAGGNEQFF
cdr3_nt: TGTGCCACCAGTGACCAGATAGCGGGGGGAAATGAGCAGTTCTTC

clone_size: -
j_call: TRBJ2-1
v_call: TRBV20-1
d_call: TRBD2
cdr3_aa: CSAGTSGGNEQFF
cdr3_nt: TGCAGTGCCGGGACTAGCGGGGGGAATGAGCAGTTCTTC

clone_size: few
j_call: TRBJ1-2
v_call: TRBV7-2
d_call: TRBD1
cdr3_aa: CASSYPPQGVNYGYTF
cdr3_nt: TGTGCCAGCAGCTACCCTCCGCAGGGGGTCAACTATGGCTACACCTTC

clone_size: few
j_call: TRBJ2-7
v_call: TRBV4-2
d_call: -
cdr3_aa: CASSQERGTIDEQYF
cdr3_nt: TGTGCCAGCAGCCAAGAAAGGGGGACTATCGACGAGCAGTACTTC

clone_size: few
j_call: TRBJ1-1
v_call: TRBV29-1
d_call: -
cdr3_aa: CSVADSLNTEAFF
cdr3_nt: TGCAGCGTTGCTGACAGTTTGAACACTGAAGCTTTCTTT

clone_size: -
j_call: TRBJ2-7
v_call: TRBV20-1
d_call: TRBD2
cdr3_aa: CSATGTMHYEQYF
cdr3_nt: TGCAGTGCAACCGGGACTATGCACTACGAGCAGTACTTC

clone_size: -
j_call: TRBJ1-1
v_call: TRBV29-1
d_call: -
cdr3_aa: CSVTGGGTEAFF
cdr3_nt: TGCAGCGTCACCGGTGGGGGGACTGAAGCTTTCTTT

clone_size: few
j_call: TRBJ2-1
v_call: TRBV7-2
d_call: -
cdr3_aa: CASSASPSSSEQFF
cdr3_nt: TGTGCCAGCAGCGCCTCCCCTAGTTCTAGTGAGCAGTTCTTC

clone_size: -
j_call: TRBJ2-2
v_call: TRBV9
d_call: -
cdr3_aa: CASSVERDHTGELFF
cdr3_nt: TGTGCCAGCAGCGTAGAGAGGGACCACACCGGGGAGCTGTTTTTT

clone_size: -
j_call: TRBJ2-1
v_call: TRBV4-2
d_call: TRBD2
cdr3_aa: CASSQDGTSGCSEQFF
cdr3_nt: TGTGCCAGCAGCCAAGACGGGACTAGCGGGTGCTCTGAGCAGTTCTTC

clone_size: many
j_call: TRBJ2-7
v_call: TRBV9
d_call: -
cdr3_aa: CASSVGTTNYEQYF
cdr3_nt: TGTGCCAGCAGCGTAGGGACTACCAACTACGAGCAGTACTTC

clone_size: -
j_call: TRBJ2-1
v_call: TRBV9
d_call: TRBD2
cdr3_aa: CASSVRTVSGRDEQFF
cdr3_nt: TGTGCCAGCAGCGTACGTACCGTTAGCGGGCGGGACGAGCAGTTCTTC

clone_size: few
j_call: TRBJ2-3
v_call: TRBV29-1
d_call: -
cdr3_aa: CSVEDRGSVITDTQYF
cdr3_nt: TGCAGCGTTGAAGATCGCGGGTCCGTTATCACAGATACGCAGTATTTT

clone_size: few
j_call: TRBJ2-1
v_call: TRBV11-2
d_call: TRBD2
cdr3_aa: CASSPQLLAGVEQFF
cdr3_nt: TGTGCCAGCAGCCCTCAGCTACTAGCGGGAGTTGAGCAGTTCTTC

clone_size: -
j_call: TRBJ2-3
v_call: TRBV9
d_call: -
cdr3_aa: CASSVRSDTQYF
cdr3_nt: TGTGCCAGCAGCGTAAGGTCAGATACGCAGTATTTT

clone_size: -
j_call: TRBJ2-1
v_call: TRBV15
d_call: TRBD2
cdr3_aa: CATSSGDYSSYNEQFF
cdr3_nt: TGTGCCACCAGCAGTGGGGACTACAGCTCCTACAATGAGCAGTTCTTC

clone_size: many
j_call: TRBJ2-1
v_call: TRBV6-5
d_call: TRBD2
cdr3_aa: CASSSYTLGLADLDEQFF
cdr3_nt: TGTGCCAGCAGCTCTTATACCCTGGGACTAGCGGACTTGGATGAGCAGTTCTTC

clone_size: -
j_call: TRBJ2-7
v_call: TRBV4-3
d_call: TRBD2
cdr3_aa: CASSQMLAGGLEQYF
cdr3_nt: TGCGCCAGCAGCCAAATGCTAGCGGGAGGGCTCGAGCAGTACTTC

clone_size: many
j_call: TRBJ2-2
v_call: TRBV27
d_call: -
cdr3_aa: CASREGSGTTNTGELFF
cdr3_nt: TGTGCCAGCAGAGAGGGTTCCGGGACCACGAACACCGGGGAGCTGTTTTTT

clone_size: -
j_call: TRBJ2-1
v_call: TRBV20-1
d_call: TRBD1
cdr3_aa: CSASRAGQGFRDEQFF
cdr3_nt: TGCAGTGCTAGTAGGGCCGGACAGGGGTTTAGAGATGAGCAGTTCTTC

clone_size: few
j_call: TRBJ2-1
v_call: TRBV20-1
d_call: -
cdr3_aa: CSARVHGISGEQFF
cdr3_nt: TGCAGTGCTAGGGTCCACGGTATATCGGGAGAGCAGTTCTTC

clone_size: -
j_call: TRBJ2-5
v_call: TRBV5-1
d_call: -
cdr3_aa: CASSLDLAKETQYF
cdr3_nt: TGCGCCAGCAGCTTAGACCTGGCGAAAGAGACCCAGTACTTC

clone_size: -
j_call: TRBJ2-3
v_call: TRBV10-3
d_call: TRBD1
cdr3_aa: CAISVGDRGTDTQYF
cdr3_nt: TGTGCCATCAGTGTAGGGGACAGGGGCACAGATACGCAGTATTTT

clone_size: -
j_call: TRBJ1-2
v_call: TRBV16
d_call: -
cdr3_aa: CASSQSILEGYTF
cdr3_nt: TGTGCCAGCAGCCAATCGATACTGGAGGGCTACACCTTC

clone_size: -
j_call: TRBJ1-2
v_call: TRBV6-5
d_call: -
cdr3_aa: CASSLNRNREEF
cdr3_nt: TGTGCCAGCAGTTTAAACAGGAACAGGGAGGAGTTC

clone_size: -
j_call: TRBJ2-5
v_call: TRBV28
d_call: TRBD1
cdr3_aa: CASSAGGGETQYF
cdr3_nt: TGTGCCAGCAGCGCAGGGGGCGGGGAGACCCAGTACTTC

clone_size: few
j_call: TRBJ1-1
v_call: TRBV5-6
d_call: TRBD1
cdr3_aa: CASSFGTTGAEAFF
cdr3_nt: TGTGCCAGCAGCTTTGGGACAACAGGGGCTGAAGCTTTCTTT

clone_size: few
j_call: TRBJ1-4
v_call: TRBV5-1
d_call: -
cdr3_aa: CASRLGSTEEKLFF
cdr3_nt: TGCGCCAGCAGGTTGGGGTCGACAGAAGAAAAACTGTTTTTT

clone_size: -
j_call: TRBJ1-2
v_call: TRBV7-8
d_call: -
cdr3_aa: CASSRGDIGYGYTF
cdr3_nt: TGTGCCAGCAGCCGCGGGGACATCGGCTATGGCTACACCTTC